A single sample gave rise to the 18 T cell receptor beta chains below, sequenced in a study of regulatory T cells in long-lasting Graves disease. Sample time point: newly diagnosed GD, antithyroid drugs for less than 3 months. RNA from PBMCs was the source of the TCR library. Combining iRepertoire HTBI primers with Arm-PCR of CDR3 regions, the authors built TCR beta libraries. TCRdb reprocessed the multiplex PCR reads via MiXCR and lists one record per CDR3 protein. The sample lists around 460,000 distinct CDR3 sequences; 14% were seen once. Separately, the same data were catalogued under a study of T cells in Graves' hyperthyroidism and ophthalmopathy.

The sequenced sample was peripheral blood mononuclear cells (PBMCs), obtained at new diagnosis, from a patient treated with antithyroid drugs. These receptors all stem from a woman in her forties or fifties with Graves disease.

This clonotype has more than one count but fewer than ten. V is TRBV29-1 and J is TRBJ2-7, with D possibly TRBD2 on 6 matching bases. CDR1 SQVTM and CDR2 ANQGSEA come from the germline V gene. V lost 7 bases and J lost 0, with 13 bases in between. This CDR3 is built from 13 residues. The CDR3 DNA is TGCAGCGGATTAGTCGGGGGCTCCTACGAGCAGTACTTC. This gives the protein CSGLVGGSYEQYF.

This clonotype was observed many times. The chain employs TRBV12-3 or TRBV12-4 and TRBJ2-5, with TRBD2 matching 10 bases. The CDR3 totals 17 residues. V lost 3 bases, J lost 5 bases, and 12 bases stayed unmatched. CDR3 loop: CASSFVVPSGSGETQYF. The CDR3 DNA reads TGTGCCAGCAGTTTCGTTGTGCCTAGCGGGAGTGGTGAGACCCAGTACTTC.

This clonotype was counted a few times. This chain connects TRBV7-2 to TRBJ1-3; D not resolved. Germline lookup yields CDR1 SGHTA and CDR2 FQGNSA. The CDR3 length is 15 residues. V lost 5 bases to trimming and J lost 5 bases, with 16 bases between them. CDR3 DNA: TGTGCCAGCAGCATTCTCCGCGACACTAGAAACACCATATATTTT. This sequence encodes CASSILRDTRNTIYF.

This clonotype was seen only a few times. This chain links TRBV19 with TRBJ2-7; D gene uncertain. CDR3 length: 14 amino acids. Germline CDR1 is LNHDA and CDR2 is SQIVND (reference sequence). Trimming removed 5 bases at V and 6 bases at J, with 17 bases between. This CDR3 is CASSPAPGVGEQYF. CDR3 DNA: TGTGCCAGTAGTCCAGCTCCGGGTGTCGGCGAGCAGTACTTC. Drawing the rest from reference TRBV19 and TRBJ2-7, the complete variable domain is DGGITQSPKYLFRKEGQNVTLSCEQNLNHDAMYWYRQDPGQGLRLIYYSQIVNDFQKGDIAEGYSVSREKKESFPLTVTSAQKNPTAFYLCASSPAPGVGEQYFGPGTRLTVT.

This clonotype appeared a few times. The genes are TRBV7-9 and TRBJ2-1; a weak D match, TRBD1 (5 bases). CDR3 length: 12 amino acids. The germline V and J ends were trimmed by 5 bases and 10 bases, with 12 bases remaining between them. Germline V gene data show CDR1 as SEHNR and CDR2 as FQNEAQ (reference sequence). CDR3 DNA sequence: TGTGCCAGCAGCCGAGGTGGGGCGGAGCAGTTCTTC. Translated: CASSRGGAEQFF.

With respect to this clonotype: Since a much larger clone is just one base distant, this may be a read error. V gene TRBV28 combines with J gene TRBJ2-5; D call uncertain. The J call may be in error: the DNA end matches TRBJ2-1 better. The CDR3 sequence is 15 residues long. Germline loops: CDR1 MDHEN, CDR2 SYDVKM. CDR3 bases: TGTGCCAGCAGTCCCCCGTTGGGGAATCAAGAGACCCAGTTCTTC. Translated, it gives CASSPPLGNQETQFF.

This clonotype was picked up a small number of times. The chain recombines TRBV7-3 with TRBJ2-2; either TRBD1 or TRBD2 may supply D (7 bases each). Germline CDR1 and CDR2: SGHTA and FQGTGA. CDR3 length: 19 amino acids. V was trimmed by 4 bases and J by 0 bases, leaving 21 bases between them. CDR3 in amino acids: CASSSQGGPSGPNTGELFF. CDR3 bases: TGTGCCAGCAGCTCGCAGGGGGGGCCTAGCGGACCGAACACCGGGGAGCTGTTTTTT. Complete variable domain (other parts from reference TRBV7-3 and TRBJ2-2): GAGVSQTPSNKVTEKGKYVELRCDPISGHTALYWYRQSLGQGPEFLIYFQGTGAADDSGLPNDRFFAVRPEGSVSTLKIQRTERGDSAVYLCASSSQGGPSGPNTGELFFGEGSRLTVL.

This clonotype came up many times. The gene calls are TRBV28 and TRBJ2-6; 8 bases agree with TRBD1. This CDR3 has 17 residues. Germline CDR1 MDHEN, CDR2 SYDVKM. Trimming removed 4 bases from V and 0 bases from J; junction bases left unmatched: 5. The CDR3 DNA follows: TGTGCCAGCAGTTCCTGGACAGGGTCCTCTGGGGCCAACGTCCTGACTTTC. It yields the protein CASSSWTGSSGANVLTF.

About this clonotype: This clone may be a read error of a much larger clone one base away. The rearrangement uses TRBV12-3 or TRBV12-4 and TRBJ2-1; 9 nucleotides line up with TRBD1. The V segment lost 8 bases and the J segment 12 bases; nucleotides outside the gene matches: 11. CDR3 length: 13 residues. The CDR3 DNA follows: TGTGCCAGCTCGGGACAGGGCACCGGCGGGCAGTTCTTC. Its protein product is CASSGQGTGGQFF.

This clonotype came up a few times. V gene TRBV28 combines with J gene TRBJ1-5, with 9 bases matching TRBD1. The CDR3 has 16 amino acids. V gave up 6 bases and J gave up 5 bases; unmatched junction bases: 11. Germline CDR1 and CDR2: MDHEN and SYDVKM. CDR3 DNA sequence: TGTGCCAGCAGCGAACCGGGACAGGGATCCCATCAGCCCCAGCATTTT. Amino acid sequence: CASSEPGQGSHQPQHF.

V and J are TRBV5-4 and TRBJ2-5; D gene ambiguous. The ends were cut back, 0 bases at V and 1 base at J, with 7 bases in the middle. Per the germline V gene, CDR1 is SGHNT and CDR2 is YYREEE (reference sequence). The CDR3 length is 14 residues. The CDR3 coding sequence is TGTGCCAGCAGCTTGGGATCGGCCCAAGAGACCCAGTACTTC. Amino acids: CASSLGSAQETQYF.

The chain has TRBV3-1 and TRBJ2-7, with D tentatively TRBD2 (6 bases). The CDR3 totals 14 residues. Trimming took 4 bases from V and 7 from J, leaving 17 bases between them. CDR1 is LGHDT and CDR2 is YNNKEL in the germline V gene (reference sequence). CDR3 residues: CASSPRDLTMEQYF. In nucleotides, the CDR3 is TGTGCCAGCAGCCCCCGGGACTTGACGATGGAGCAGTACTTC.

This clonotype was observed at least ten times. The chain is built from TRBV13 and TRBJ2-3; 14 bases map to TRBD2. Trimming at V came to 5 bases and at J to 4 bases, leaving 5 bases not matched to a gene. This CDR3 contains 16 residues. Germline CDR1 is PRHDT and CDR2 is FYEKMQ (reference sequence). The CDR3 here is CASSALGLAGADTQYF. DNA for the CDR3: TGTGCCAGCAGCGCTCTGGGACTAGCGGGAGCAGATACGCAGTATTTT.

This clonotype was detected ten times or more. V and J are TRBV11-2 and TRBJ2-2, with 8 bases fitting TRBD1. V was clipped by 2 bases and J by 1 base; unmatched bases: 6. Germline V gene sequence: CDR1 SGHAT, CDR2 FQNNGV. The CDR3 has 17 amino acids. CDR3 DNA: TGTGCCAGCAGCTTATTCAGGGGGCGATTGAACACCGGGGAGCTGTTTTTT. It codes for CASSLFRGRLNTGELFF.

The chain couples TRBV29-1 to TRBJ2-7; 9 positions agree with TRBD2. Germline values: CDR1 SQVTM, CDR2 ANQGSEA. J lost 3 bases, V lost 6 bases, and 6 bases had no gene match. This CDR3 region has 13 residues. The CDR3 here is CSVPGTSFYEQYF. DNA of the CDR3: TGCAGCGTCCCCGGGACTAGCTTCTACGAGCAGTACTTC.

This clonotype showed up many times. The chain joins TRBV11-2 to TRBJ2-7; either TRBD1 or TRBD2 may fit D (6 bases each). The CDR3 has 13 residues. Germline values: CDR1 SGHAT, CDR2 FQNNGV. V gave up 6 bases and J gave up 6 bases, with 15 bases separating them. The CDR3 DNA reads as TGTGCCAGCAGGTCTCTCCCGGGGGCCGAGCAGTACTTC. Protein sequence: CASRSLPGAEQYF.

CDR3 amino acids: CASRAHGTGELFF. Written as DNA, the CDR3 is TGTGCCAGCAGGGCGCATGGGACCGGGGAGCTGTTTTTT. The chain joins TRBV13 to TRBJ2-2, with D unclear. The V and J ends lost 6 bases and 5 bases respectively, with 10 bases between them. Germline assignment: CDR1 PRHDT and CDR2 FYEKMQ (reference sequence). This CDR3 spans 13 amino acids.

DNA of the CDR3: TGTGCCATCAGTGAGTCCACATTAGAAGAGACCCAGTACTTC. Amino acid sequence: CAISESTLEETQYF. The chain has TRBV10-3 and TRBJ2-1, with D unresolved. The J call may be in error: the DNA end matches TRBJ2-5 better. CDR3 size: 14 residues. Germline CDR1 is ENHRY and CDR2 is SYGVKD.